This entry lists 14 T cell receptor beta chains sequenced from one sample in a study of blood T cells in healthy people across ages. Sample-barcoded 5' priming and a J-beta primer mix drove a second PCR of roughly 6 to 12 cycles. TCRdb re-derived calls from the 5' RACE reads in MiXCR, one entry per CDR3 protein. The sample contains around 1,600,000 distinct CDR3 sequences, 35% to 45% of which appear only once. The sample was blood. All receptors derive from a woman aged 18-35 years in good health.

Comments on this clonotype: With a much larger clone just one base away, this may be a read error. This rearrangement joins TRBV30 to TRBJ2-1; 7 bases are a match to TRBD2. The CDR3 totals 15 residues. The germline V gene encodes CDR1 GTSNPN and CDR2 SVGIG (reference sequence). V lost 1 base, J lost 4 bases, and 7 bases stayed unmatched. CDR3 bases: TGTGCCTGGAGTGAACTGGGACTACATTACAATGAGCAGTTCTTC. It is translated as CAWSELGLHYNEQFF.

Written as DNA, the CDR3 is TGTGCCAGCAGCTTGGGGCCGGGACAGACCCTTTTAAATACGCAGTATTTT. Amino acids: CASSLGPGQTLLNTQYF. The chain joins TRBV5-6 to TRBJ2-3, with TRBD1 matching over 7 bases. Trimming took 0 bases from V and 7 from J; bases not matched to a gene: 14. Germline V gene lookup returns CDR1 SGHDT and CDR2 YYEEEE. This CDR3 contains 17 residues. Based on the CDR3 plus reference TRBV5-6 and TRBJ2-3, the full variable domain is DAGVTQSPTHLIKTRGQQVTLRCSPKSGHDTVSWYQQALGQGPQFIFQYYEEEERQRGNFPDRFSGHQFPNYSSELNVNALLLGDSALYLCASSLGPGQTLLNTQYFGPGTRLTVL.

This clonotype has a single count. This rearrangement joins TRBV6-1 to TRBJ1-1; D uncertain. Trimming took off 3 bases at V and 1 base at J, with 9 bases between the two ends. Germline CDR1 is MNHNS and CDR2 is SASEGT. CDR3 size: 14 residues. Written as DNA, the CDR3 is TGTGCCAGCAGTGACCCCTACGAGAACACTGAAGCTTTCTTT. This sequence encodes CASSDPYENTEAFF.

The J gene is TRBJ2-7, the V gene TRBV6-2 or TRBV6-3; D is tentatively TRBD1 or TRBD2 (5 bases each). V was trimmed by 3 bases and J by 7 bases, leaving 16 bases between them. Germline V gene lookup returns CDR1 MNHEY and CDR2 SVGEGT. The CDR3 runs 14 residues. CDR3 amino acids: CASSYQSGTGEQYF. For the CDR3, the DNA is TGTGCCAGCAGTTATCAGAGCGGCACAGGTGAGCAGTACTTC.

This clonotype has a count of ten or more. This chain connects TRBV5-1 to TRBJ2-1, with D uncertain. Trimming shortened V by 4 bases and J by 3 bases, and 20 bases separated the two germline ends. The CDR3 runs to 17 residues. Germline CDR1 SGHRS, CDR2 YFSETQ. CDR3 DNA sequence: TGCGCCAGCAGCCCCAAACTCGAGCCGCGGAACTACAATGAGCAGTTCTTC. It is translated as CASSPKLEPRNYNEQFF.

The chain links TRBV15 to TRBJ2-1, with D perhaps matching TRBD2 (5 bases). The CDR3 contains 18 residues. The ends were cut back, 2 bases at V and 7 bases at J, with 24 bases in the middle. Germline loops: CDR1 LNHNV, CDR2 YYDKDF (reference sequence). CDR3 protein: CATSRSLTAGPLRNEQFF. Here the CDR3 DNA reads TGTGCCACCAGCAGATCCCTCACCGCGGGTCCTCTACGGAATGAGCAGTTCTTC.

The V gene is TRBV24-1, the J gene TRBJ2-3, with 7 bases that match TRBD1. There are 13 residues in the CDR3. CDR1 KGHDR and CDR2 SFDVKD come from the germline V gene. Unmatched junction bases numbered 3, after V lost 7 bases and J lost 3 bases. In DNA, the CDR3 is TGTGCCACCAGGGACAGGTGGACAGATACGCAGTATTTT. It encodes CATRDRWTDTQYF.

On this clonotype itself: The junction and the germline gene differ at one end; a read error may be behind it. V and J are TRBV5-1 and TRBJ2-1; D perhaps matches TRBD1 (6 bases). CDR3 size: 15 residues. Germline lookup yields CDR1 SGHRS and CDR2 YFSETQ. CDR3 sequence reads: CACSSGGGRYNEQFF. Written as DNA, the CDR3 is TGCGCCTGCAGCTCTGGGGGCGGGCGATACAATGAGCAGTTCTTC. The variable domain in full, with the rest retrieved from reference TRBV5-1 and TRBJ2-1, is KAGVTQTPRYLIKTRGQQVTLSCSPISGHRSVSWYQQTPGQGLQFLFEYFSETQRNKGNFPGRFSGRQFSNSRSEMNVSTLELGDSALYLCACSSGGGRYNEQFFGPGTRLTVL.

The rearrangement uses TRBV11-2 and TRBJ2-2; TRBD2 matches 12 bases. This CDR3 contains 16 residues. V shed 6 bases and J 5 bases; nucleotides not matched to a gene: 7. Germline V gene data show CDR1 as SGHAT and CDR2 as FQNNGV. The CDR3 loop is CASSYTGTSGTGELFF. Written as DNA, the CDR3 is TGTGCCAGCAGTTACACCGGGACTAGCGGGACCGGGGAGCTGTTTTTT.

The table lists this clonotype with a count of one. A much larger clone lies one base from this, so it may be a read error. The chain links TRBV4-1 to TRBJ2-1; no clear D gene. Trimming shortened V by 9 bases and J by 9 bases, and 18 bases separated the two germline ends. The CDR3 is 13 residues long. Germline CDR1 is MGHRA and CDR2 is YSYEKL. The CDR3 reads CASAKNREVEQFF. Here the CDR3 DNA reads TGCGCCAGTGCGAAGAACAGAGAGGTTGAGCAGTTCTTC.

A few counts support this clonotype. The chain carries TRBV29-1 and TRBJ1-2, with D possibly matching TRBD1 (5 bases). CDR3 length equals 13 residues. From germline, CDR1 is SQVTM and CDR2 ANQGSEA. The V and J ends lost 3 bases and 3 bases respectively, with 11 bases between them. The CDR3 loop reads CSVERGQDYGYTF. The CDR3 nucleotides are TGCAGCGTTGAGAGGGGCCAGGACTATGGCTACACCTTC.

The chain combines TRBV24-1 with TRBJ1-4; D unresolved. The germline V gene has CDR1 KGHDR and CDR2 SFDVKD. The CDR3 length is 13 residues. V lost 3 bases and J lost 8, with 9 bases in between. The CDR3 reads CATSDPDREKLFF. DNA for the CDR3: TGTGCCACCAGTGATCCTGACCGCGAAAAACTGTTTTTT.

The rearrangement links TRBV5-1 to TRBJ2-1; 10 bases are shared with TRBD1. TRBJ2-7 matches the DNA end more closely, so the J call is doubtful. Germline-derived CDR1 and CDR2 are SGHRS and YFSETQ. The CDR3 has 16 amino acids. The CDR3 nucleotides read TGCGCCAGCAGCCCGCAGGGACAGGGGCCCTACAATGAGCAGTACTTC. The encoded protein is CASSPQGQGPYNEQYF.

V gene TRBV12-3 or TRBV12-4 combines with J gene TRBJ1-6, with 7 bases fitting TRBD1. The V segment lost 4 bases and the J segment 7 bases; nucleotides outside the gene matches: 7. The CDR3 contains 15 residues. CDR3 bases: TGTGCCAGCAGTTCCCAGGACAGGAGGAATTCACCCCTCCACTTT. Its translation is CASSSQDRRNSPLHF.